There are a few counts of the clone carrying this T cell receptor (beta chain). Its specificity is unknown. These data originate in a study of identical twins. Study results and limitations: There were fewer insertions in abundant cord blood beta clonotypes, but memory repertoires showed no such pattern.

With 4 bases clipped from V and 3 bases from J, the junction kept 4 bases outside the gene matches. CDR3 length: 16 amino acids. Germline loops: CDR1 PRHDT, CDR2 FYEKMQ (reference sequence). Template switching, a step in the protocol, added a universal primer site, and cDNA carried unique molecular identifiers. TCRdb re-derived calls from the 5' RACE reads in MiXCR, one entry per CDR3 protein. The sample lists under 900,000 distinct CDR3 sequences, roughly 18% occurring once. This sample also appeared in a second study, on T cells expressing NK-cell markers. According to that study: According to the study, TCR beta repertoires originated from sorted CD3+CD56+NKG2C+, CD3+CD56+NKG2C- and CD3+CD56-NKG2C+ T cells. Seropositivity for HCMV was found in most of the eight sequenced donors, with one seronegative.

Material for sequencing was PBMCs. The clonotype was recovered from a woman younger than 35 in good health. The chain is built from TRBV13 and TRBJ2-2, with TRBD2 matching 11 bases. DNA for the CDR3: TGTGCCAGCAGCTCCTTAGCGGGAGGGGACACCGGGGAGCTGTTTTTT. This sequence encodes CASSSLAGGDTGELFF.